This T cell receptor beta chain was sequenced for a study of blood T cell repertoires in COVID-19. Overall study: Researchers got acute and convalescent COVID-19 samples from the United States, Italy and Spain. PBMCs, B-cell-depleted T cells, or T cells were the source of the cDNA or gDNA that made up the material.

Germline CDR1 reads SGHTA; CDR2 reads FQGNSA. The CDR3 totals 19 residues. The V and J ends lost 1 base and 3 bases respectively, with 25 bases between them. In the original processing: Researchers report that nucleated cell counts were estimated from reference gene primer amplification. Method: immunoSEQ multiplex PCR; TCRdb's copy keeps in-frame clones and lacks some. V and J calls and clone size are given by that table; D and trimming were obtained from the DNA. The sample records 150,000 to 200,000 clones, roughly nine tenths being singletons. The V and J genes are TRBV7-2 and TRBJ2-7; possibly TRBD2 for D (6 bases). The sequence was collected from a man aged 18 to 29 who had recovered from COVID-19. The sample consisted of peripheral blood. The DNA for the CDR3 is TGTGCCAGCAGCTTAGGGTCATTCGGTGACGGCGGGGCCGACTACGAGCAGTACTTC. Amino acid sequence: CASSLGSFGDGGADYEQYF.